These 9 T cell receptor beta chains came from one sample sequenced in a study of T cells after yellow fever vaccination. One entry per CDR3 protein results from TCRdb running MiXCR on the 5' RACE reads. This sample has 60,000 to 95,000 distinct CDR3 sequences, with more than 5.5% found just once. The specimen comprised CD8+ T cells sorted from PBMCs, sampled roughly 10 days after the first yellow fever vaccination. These receptors originate from a man younger than 30 who received the YFV17D yellow fever vaccine.

This clonotype was detected many times. The chain recombines TRBV5-6 with TRBJ1-6, with D perhaps matching TRBD1 (6 bases). The V gene lost 2 bases and the J gene lost 6 bases, with 9 bases spanning the gap. The germline V gene has CDR1 SGHDT and CDR2 YYEEEE. The CDR3 consists of 14 residues. The CDR3 nucleotides read TGTGCCAGCAGCTTACCCAGGGGTAATTCACCCCTCCACTTT. Protein: CASSLPRGNSPLHF.

This clonotype was seen a few times. The chain couples TRBV2 to TRBJ1-1; D may be TRBD1 (6 bases). Germline values: CDR1 SNHLY, CDR2 FYNNEI. The CDR3 length is 18 residues. Trimming left V 6 bases short and J 0 bases short, with 23 bases between. The CDR3 DNA is TGTGCCAGCAGCCTACTTGGACATCGGGGGCCTATGAACACTGAAGCTTTCTTT. It translates to CASSLLGHRGPMNTEAFF.

Worth noting for this clonotype: This may come from a read error, since a much larger clone is one base off. This chain joins TRBV12-3 or TRBV12-4 and TRBJ1-5; D gene ambiguous. The CDR3 extends over 13 amino acids. The CDR3 bases are TGTGCCAGCCGTCCCGATAGCAATCATCCCCAGCATTTT. Residues: CASRPDSNHPQHF.

This clonotype was detected ten times or more. CDR3 sequence reads: CATSPQAGFFGGYTF. The CDR3 DNA reads as TGTGCCACCAGCCCCCAGGCTGGCTTTTTCGGTGGCTACACCTTC. V gene TRBV24-1 combines with J gene TRBJ1-2; D call uncertain. Germline V gene data show CDR1 as KGHDR and CDR2 as SFDVKD. V was pared by 7 bases and J by 7 bases, with 21 bases between. This CDR3 contains 15 residues.

This clonotype was picked up a small number of times. J is TRBJ2-7 and V is TRBV11-2, with 9 positions matching TRBD2. Per germline, CDR1 SGHAT and CDR2 FQNNGV. V lost 5 bases and J lost 3; bases outside the gene matches: 2. This CDR3 comprises 13 residues. The CDR3: CASSQLAGYEQYF. The CDR3 nucleotides are TGTGCCAGCAGCCAACTAGCGGGCTACGAGCAGTACTTC.

This clonotype was observed a handful of times. J is TRBJ2-4 and V is TRBV12-3 or TRBV12-4, with D hard to call. The CDR3 is 13 residues long. V was pared by 6 bases and J by 5 bases, with 11 bases between. This chain's CDR3 is CASSPGRENIQYF. As DNA, the CDR3 is TGTGCCAGCAGCCCGGGTAGGGAAAACATTCAGTACTTC.

Only a few counts were recorded for this clonotype. This chain connects TRBV6-1 to TRBJ1-6; 9 positions agree with TRBD1. V lost 5 bases to trimming and J lost 1 base; unmatched junction nucleotides: 9. The CDR3 covers 18 residues. Germline loops: CDR1 MNHNS, CDR2 SASEGT. This chain's CDR3 is CASSQFYRGLSYNSPLHF. The CDR3 nucleotides read TGTGCCAGCAGTCAATTTTACAGGGGGCTGTCCTATAATTCACCCCTCCACTTT.

This clonotype was seen ten or more times. The chain joins TRBV6-2 or TRBV6-3 to TRBJ1-2, with D perhaps TRBD1 (5 bases). Germline assignment: CDR1 MNHEY and CDR2 SVGEGT. CDR3 size: 16 residues. V lost 5 bases and J 12 bases, leaving 28 bases between the germline ends. The CDR3 DNA follows: TGTGCCAGCAGTCACCCGGGTTACGGGACGTCAATAGCGCACACCTTC. Protein sequence: CASSHPGYGTSIAHTF.

On this clonotype itself: The junction does not match germline at one end; this may be a read error. The chain links TRBV30 to TRBJ2-1; TRBD1 aligns across 9 bases. Germline CDR1 GTSNPN, CDR2 SVGIG (reference sequence). The CDR3 sequence is 11 residues long. The CDR3 sequence: CAWGISGQGYF. In DNA form, the CDR3 reads TGTGCCTGGGGGATATCGGGACAGGGCTATTTC.